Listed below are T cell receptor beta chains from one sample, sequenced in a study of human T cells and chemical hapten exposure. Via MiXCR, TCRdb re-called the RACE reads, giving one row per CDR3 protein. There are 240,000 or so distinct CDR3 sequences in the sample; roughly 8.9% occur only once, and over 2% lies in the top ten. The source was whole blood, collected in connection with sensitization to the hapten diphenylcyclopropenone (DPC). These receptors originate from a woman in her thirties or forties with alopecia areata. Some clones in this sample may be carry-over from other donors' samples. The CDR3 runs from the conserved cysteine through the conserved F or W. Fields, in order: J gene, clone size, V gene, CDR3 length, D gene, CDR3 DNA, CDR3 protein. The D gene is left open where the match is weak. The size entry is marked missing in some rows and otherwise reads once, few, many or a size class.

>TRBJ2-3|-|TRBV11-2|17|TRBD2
TGTGCCAGCAGCTCCCGGACTAGCGGGAGCCGGACAGATACGCAGTATTTT
CASSSRTSGSRTDTQYF
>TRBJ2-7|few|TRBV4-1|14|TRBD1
TGCGCCAGCGGGCCGGGACAGGGTCGCTACGAGCAGTACTTC
CASGPGQGRYEQYF
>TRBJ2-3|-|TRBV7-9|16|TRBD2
TGTGCCAGCAGCGGCACTAGTAGCGGGAGAACAGATACGCAGTATTTT
CASSGTSSGRTDTQYF
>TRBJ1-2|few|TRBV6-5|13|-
TGTGCCAGCAGTTTCAACAGGGTGAGAGGCTACACCTTC
CASSFNRVRGYTF
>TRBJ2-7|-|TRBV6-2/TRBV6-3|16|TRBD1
TGTGCCAGCAGTTACTCAGGACAGGGAAATGCCTACGAGCAGTACTTC
CASSYSGQGNAYEQYF
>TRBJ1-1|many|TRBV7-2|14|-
TGTGCCAGCAGTTTTGCCGGGGGGGAGACTGAAGCTTTCTTT
CASSFAGGETEAFF
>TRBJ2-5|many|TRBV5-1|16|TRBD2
TGCGCCATCACCCAGGGACTAGCGTTTGGAAAAGAGACCCAGTACTTC
CAITQGLAFGKETQYF
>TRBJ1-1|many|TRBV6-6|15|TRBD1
TGTGCCAGCAGACCTAATGACAGGGCGAACACTGAAGCTTTCTTT
CASRPNDRANTEAFF
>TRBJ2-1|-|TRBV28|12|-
TGTGCCAGCAGTTCCGCTTTCTATGAGCAGTTCTTC
CASSSAFYEQFF
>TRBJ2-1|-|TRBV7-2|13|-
TGTGCCAGCAGCTGGGCCCGTTTCGATGAGCAGTTCTTC
CASSWARFDEQFF
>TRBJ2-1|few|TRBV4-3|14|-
TGCGCCAGCAGCCGAGACCCGACGGCGAATGAGCAGTTCTTC
CASSRDPTANEQFF
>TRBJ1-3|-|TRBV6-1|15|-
TGTGCCAGCAGTGAAGATCCGGTCTCTGGAAACACCATATATTTT
CASSEDPVSGNTIYF
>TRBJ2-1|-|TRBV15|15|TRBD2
TGTGCCACCAGCATACTAGCGGGCTCCTACAATGAGCAGTTCTTC
CATSILAGSYNEQFF
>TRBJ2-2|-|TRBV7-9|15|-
TGTGCCAGCAGCTTCCCCCTTGGACTGTCCGGGGAGCTGTTTTTT
CASSFPLGLSGELFF
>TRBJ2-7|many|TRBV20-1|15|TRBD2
TGCAGTGCTAGACCATCTAGCGGGGGGTCCTACGAGCAGTACTTC
CSARPSSGGSYEQYF
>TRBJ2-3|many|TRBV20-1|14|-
TGCAGTGCTGGCCGACTACCCAGCACAGATACGCAGTATTTT
CSAGRLPSTDTQYF
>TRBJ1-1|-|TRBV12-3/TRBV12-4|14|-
TGTGCCAGCAGTTTTGAGGCAGTCGACCCTGAAGCTTTCTTT
CASSFEAVDPEAFF
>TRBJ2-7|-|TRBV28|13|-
TGTGCCAGCGGGATTAGACAGGACTACGAGCAGTACTTC
CASGIRQDYEQYF
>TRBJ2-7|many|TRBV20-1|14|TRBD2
TGCAGTGCTAGCTCCGGACTAGCGTACCACGAGCAGTACTTC
CSASSGLAYHEQYF
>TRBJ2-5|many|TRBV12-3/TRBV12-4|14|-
TGTGCCAGCAGTTTAAGGGGGGACCAAGAGACCCAGTACTTC
CASSLRGDQETQYF
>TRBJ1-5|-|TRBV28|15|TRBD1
TGTGCCAGCAGTCCACAGGGGCCTGCTTATTTTCCCCAGCATTTT
CASSPQGPAYFPQHF
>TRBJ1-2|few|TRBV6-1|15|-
TGTGCCAGCTTTGAAAGGGAGACTACTAACTATGGCTACACCTTC
CASFERETTNYGYTF
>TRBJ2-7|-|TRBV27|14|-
TGTGCCAGCGGGTGGGGCCCCTCGGCCAACGAGCAGTACTTC
CASGWGPSANEQYF
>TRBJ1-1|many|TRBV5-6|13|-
TGTGCCAGCAGCTGGACAGCGAACACTGAAGCTTTCTTT
CASSWTANTEAFF
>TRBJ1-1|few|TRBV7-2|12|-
TGTGCCAGCAGCCGGGACGGCCGTGAAGCTTTCTTT
CASSRDGREAFF
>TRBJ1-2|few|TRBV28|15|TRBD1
TGTGCCAGCAGGTCCCAGGGGGCCCTCGCCTATGGCTACACCTTC
CASRSQGALAYGYTF
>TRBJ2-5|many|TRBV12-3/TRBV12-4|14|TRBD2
TGTGCCAGCAGACTAGCGGGAGGCCAAGAGACCCAGTACTTC
CASRLAGGQETQYF
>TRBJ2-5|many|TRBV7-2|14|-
TGTGCCAGCAGCTTATCGAGGGAGAGGGGGACCCAGTACTTC
CASSLSRERGTQYF
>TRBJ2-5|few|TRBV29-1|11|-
TGCAGCGTTGGATTGAGGGAGACCCAGTACTTC
CSVGLRETQYF
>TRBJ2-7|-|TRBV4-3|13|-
TGCGCCAGCAGCGCAGGGACCGGGGCCCCGCAGTACTTC
CASSAGTGAPQYF
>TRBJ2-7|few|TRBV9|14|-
TGTGCCAGCAGCCATGGACGGAGCTCCTACGAGCAGTACTTC
CASSHGRSSYEQYF
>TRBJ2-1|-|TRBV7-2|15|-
TGTGCCAGCAGCTACACCGGGACATCGAACAATGAGCAGTTCTTC
CASSYTGTSNNEQFF
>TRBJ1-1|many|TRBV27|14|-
TGTGCCAGCAGTCGATCCGGACAGAACACTGAAGCTTTCTTT
CASSRSGQNTEAFF
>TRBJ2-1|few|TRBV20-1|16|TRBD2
TGCAGTGCTCCCAATCCCCTAGCGGGAGGGAGAAATGAGCAGTTCTTC
CSAPNPLAGGRNEQFF
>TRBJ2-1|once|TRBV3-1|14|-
TGTGCCAGCAGCCCCGCGGGGAATTACAATGAGCAGTTCTTC
CASSPAGNYNEQFF
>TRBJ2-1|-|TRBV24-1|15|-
TGTGCCACCAGTAAGGAGGCGAACTCCTACAATGAGCAGTTCTTC
CATSKEANSYNEQFF
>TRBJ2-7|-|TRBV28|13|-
TGTGCCAGCGGACTCGGCCGGGGCTCGGGGCAGTACTTC
CASGLGRGSGQYF
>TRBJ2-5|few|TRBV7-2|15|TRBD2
TGTGCCAGCAGCCTTATAGCGGGATTCGGGGAGACCCAGTACTTC
CASSLIAGFGETQYF
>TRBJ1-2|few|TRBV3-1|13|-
TGTGCCAGCAGCCAAGATGGTGGCTATGGCTACACCTTC
CASSQDGGYGYTF
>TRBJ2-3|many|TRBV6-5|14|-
TGTGCCAGCAGTTATGGCGGACCAGAGGATACGCAGTATTTT
CASSYGGPEDTQYF
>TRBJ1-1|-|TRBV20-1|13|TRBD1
TGCAGTGCCCTCACAGGGGCCAACACTGAAGCTTTCTTT
CSALTGANTEAFF
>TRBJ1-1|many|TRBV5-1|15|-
TGCGCCAGCAGCTTGTGGGGGCTGGTTGGAACTGAAGCTTTCTTT
CASSLWGLVGTEAFF
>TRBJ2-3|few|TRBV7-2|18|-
TGTGCCAGCAGTCGCCCCCGGGGGCAGGGCCCAGGGGGAGATACGCAGTATTTT
CASSRPRGQGPGGDTQYF
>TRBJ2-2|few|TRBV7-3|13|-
TGTGCCAGCAGCCGTGATTACACCGGGGAGCTGTTTTTT
CASSRDYTGELFF
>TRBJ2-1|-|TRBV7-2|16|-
TGTGCCAGCAGCTCACCGCCGGGACGGACATACAATGAGCAGATCTTC
CASSSPPGRTYNEQIF
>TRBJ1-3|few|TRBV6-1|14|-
TGTGCCAGCGGAGATGTGAGCTCTGGAAACACCATATATTTT
CASGDVSSGNTIYF
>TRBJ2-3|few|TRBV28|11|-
TGTGCCTCGGAGGGCGCAGATACGCAGTATTTT
CASEGADTQYF
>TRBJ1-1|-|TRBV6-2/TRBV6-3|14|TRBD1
TGTGCCAGCAGACCGACGACAGGGCGCGGTGAAGCTTTCTTT
CASRPTTGRGEAFF
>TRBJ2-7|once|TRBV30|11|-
TGTGCCTGGAACATGTTGCGCGAGCAGTACTTC
CAWNMLREQYF
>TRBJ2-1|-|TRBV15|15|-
TGTGCCACCAGCAGACCCTCGTTTGCGGGCAATGAGCAGTTCTTC
CATSRPSFAGNEQFF
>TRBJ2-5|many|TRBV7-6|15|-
TGTGCCAGCAGCAAAAACGGGGTGGCGGCAGAGACCCAGTACTTC
CASSKNGVAAETQYF
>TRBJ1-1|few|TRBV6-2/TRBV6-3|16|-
TGTGCCAGCGTCGCCCGCCGGGGACCGACGAACACTGAAGCTTTCTTT
CASVARRGPTNTEAFF
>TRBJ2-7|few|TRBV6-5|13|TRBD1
TGTGCCAGCAGTTACCGACAGGGGCACGAGCAGTACTTC
CASSYRQGHEQYF